This T cell receptor beta chain was obtained from a study of memory CD4+ T cells and cytomegalovirus serostatus. Study information: Healthy Belgian adult donors included about nine CMV-positive and 24 CMV-negative people.

The V gene lost 1 base and the J gene lost 5 bases, with 14 bases spanning the gap. CDR3 length: 15 residues. Germline V gene data show CDR1 as SGHDN and CDR2 as FVKESK. Single viable CD3+CD4+CD8-CD45RO+ cells were sorted as the memory CD4+ T cells. Serostatus was set by detecting CMV pp150, pp28, p38, p52 IgG. CD4+ T cells were isolated by positive magnetic selection. In the source study's methods: After removing out-of-frame reads, over 2 million distinct TCRbeta sequences remained. The assay was immunoSEQ multiplex PCR, and TCRdb's table has in-frame clones only and misses some. V and J calls and clone size follow that table, whereas D and trimming were derived from the DNA. This table has around 62,000 clones, about 78% appearing once.

What was sequenced was memory CD4+ T cells from blood. The TCR comes from an adult in good health and CMV-seropositive. The genes are TRBV14 and TRBJ2-5, with D possibly TRBD1 on 5 matching bases. The CDR3 sequence: CASSQAYRGGETQYF. In nucleotides, the CDR3 is TGTGCCAGCAGCCAAGCGTATAGGGGCGGCGAGACCCAGTACTTC. The variable domain in full, completed from reference TRBV14 and TRBJ2-5, reads EAGVTQFPSHSVIEKGQTVTLRCDPISGHDNLYWYRRVMGKEIKFLLHFVKESKQDESGMPNNRFLAERTGGTYSTLKVQPAELEDSGVYFCASSQAYRGGETQYFGPGTRLLVL.